Below, 14 T cell receptor beta chains from the same sample are listed, as sequenced in a study of a mutant IDH1 vaccine in newly diagnosed glioma. No cognate antigen is known for these TCRs. TCRdb's copy holds only in-frame clones and misses some; the assay was immunoSEQ multiplex PCR. Found here are about 43,000 clones, 65% to 85% of them singletons; the top ten hold 2% to 2.5%. Specified time point: week 23, last vaccination. Doses of 300 ug of mutant IDH1 20-mer peptide were given with topical imiquimod. The sequencing used PBMCs, collected from a glioma patient whose treatment included an IDH1 peptide vaccine. The receptors were sampled from a woman in her late teens or twenties with glioma. Some clones in this sample may be carry-over from other donors' samples.

This chain joins TRBV27 and TRBJ1-2; 9 bases are shared with TRBD1. The CDR3 sequence is 17 residues long. Germline lookup yields CDR1 MNHEY and CDR2 SMNVEV (reference sequence). V dropped 9 bases and J dropped 5; count of bases not matched to a gene: 19. CDR3 in amino acids: CASWGRGTGFTSYGYTF. CDR3 nucleotides: TGTGCCAGTTGGGGCCGGGGGACAGGGTTTACCTCGTATGGCTACACCTTC.

This clone showed up just a few times. This chain uses TRBV13 with TRBJ1-1, with a possible D match to TRBD1 (5 bases). The CDR3 is 13 residues long. Germline lookup yields CDR1 PRHDT and CDR2 FYEKMQ (reference sequence). V was shortened by 3 bases and J by 1 base, with 6 bases between the two germline ends. The CDR3 sequence is CASSLRGNTEAFF. DNA of the CDR3: TGTGCCAGCAGCTTGAGGGGGAACACTGAAGCTTTCTTT.

The genes are TRBV6-5 and TRBJ1-2; D not certain. Germline values: CDR1 MNHEY, CDR2 SVGAGI. This CDR3 comprises 13 residues. The V and J ends lost 7 bases and 2 bases respectively, with 11 bases between them. For the CDR3, the DNA is TGTGCCAGCACCCGCTGGAGAAACTATGGCTACACCTTC. This codes for CASTRWRNYGYTF.

The rearrangement uses TRBV2 and TRBJ2-7, with TRBD1 as a possible D gene (5 bases). In germline, CDR1 is SNHLY, CDR2 FYNNEI. This CDR3 has 15 residues. Trimming shortened V by 7 bases and J by 0 bases, and 16 bases separated the two germline ends. The CDR3 nucleotides are TGTGCCAGCAATGGTTGGACACCGAGCTCCTACGAGCAGTACTTC. It specifies CASNGWTPSSYEQYF.

V gene TRBV27 combines with J gene TRBJ2-2, with TRBD1 matching over 9 bases. The junction had 10 bases not matched to a gene; V was cut back by 3 bases and J by 8 bases. Germline-derived CDR1 and CDR2 are MNHEY and SMNVEV (reference sequence). CDR3 length equals 16 residues. CDR3 coding DNA: TGTGCCAGCAGTTTGGGCGGGACAGGGTTAACGGGGGAGCTGTTTTTT. Translated, it gives CASSLGGTGLTGELFF.

About this clone: The limits of the CDR3 on the DNA are not certain, so only TCRdb's listed CDR3 is given. The rearrangement joins TRBV9 to TRBJ1-2. Germline values: CDR1 SGDLS, CDR2 YYNGEE. Ends included, the CDR3 has 15 residues. The CDR3 region is CASSDGVGPGSGYTF.

J is TRBJ2-7 and V is TRBV11-3, with unresolved D. CDR3 length: 12 residues. Trimming left V 5 bases short and J 3 bases short, with 8 bases between. CDR1 is SGHNT and CDR2 is YENEEA in the germline V gene. For the CDR3, the DNA is TGTGCCAGCAGCCAGACTGGCTACGAGCAGTACTTC. Protein sequence: CASSQTGYEQYF.

The chain couples TRBV5-1 to TRBJ2-1, with a weak D call TRBD1 (5 bases). Trimming shortened V by 1 base and J by 9 bases, and 11 bases separated the two germline ends. The CDR3 extends over 13 amino acids. The germline V gene has CDR1 SGHRS and CDR2 YFSETQ. CDR3 region: CASSLNVQGEQFF. The CDR3 DNA reads as TGCGCCAGCAGCTTGAACGTCCAGGGTGAGCAGTTCTTC.

This clone was found once. V usage is TRBV10-3 and J usage is TRBJ2-7; TRBD1 matches at 7 bases. Trimming at V came to 6 bases and at J to 2 bases, leaving 4 bases not matched to a gene. The CDR3 loop spans 13 amino acids. Germline V CDR1 and CDR2: ENHRY, SYGVKD. As DNA, the CDR3 is TGTGCCATCAGCGGACAGGCAGCCTACGAGCAGTACTTC. Translating it yields CAISGQAAYEQYF.

The V gene is TRBV27, the J gene TRBJ2-2; 7 bases match TRBD1. The CDR3 has 14 amino acids. After removal of 6 bases from V and 5 bases from J, the junction contained 6 bases not matched to a gene. The germline V gene has CDR1 MNHEY and CDR2 SMNVEV (reference sequence). The CDR3 nucleotides are TGTGCCAGCAGAACAGGGGTGAGGACCGGGGAGCTGTTTTTT. Translation: CASRTGVRTGELFF.

This rearrangement joins TRBV2 to TRBJ2-3; a weak D match, TRBD2 (6 bases). This CDR3 is built from 14 residues. Germline V gives CDR1 SNHLY, CDR2 FYNNEI. V was cut by 5 bases and J by 2 bases, with 11 bases left in between. The CDR3 DNA follows: TGTGCCAGCAGTCCACTAGCATCCACAGATACGCAGTATTTT. Translating it yields CASSPLASTDTQYF.

In nucleotides, the CDR3 is TGTGCCAGCGGCGGTGGGGTAGAGAACGAGCAGTACTTC. It specifies CASGGGVENEQYF. The gene calls are TRBV27 and TRBJ2-7, with D uncertain. Trimming pared 8 bases from V and 5 bases from J, leaving 16 bases between. Germline V CDR1 and CDR2: MNHEY, SMNVEV (reference sequence). The CDR3 sequence is 13 residues long.

This clone was seen more than once but under ten times. Here the CDR3 DNA reads TGTGCCAGCAGCTTAGGGACTCATAATGAGCAGTTCTTC. Residues: CASSLGTHNEQFF. The chain is built from TRBV11-1 and TRBJ2-1; weak D call: TRBD2 (5 bases). Germline CDR1 SGHAT, CDR2 FQDESV (reference sequence). This CDR3 is 13 amino acids long. V shed 1 base and J shed 7 bases, with 8 bases lying between them.

This sequence joins TRBV18 and TRBJ2-7; D is unresolved. The V gene's germline CDR1 is KGHSH and CDR2 LQKENI. V was clipped by 1 base and J by 7 bases, with 14 bases between them. The CDR3 covers 14 residues. Here the CDR3 reads CASSPHKRTGEQYF. The DNA for the CDR3 is TGTGCCAGCTCACCACACAAGCGAACCGGGGAGCAGTACTTC.